This T cell receptor beta chain emerged from a study of tissue T cells after allogeneic stem cell transplantation. V gave up 2 bases and J gave up 4 bases; unmatched junction bases: 12. The V gene's germline CDR1 is KGHDR and CDR2 SFDVKD. The CDR3 has 18 residues. The method was immunoSEQ multiplex PCR; TCRdb's version includes in-frame clones alone and lacks a portion of them. The table has about 43,000 clones, 92% seen once. The sequenced sample was blood, obtained before transplantation. The clonotype originates from a woman aged 35-75 years who later had graft-versus-host disease after an allogeneic stem cell transplant. The genes are TRBV24-1 and TRBJ1-2; TRBD1 aligns across 10 bases. CDR3: CATSDSPGQGKGSYGYTF. For the CDR3, the DNA is TGTGCCACCAGTGATTCCCCGGGACAGGGGAAGGGGAGCTATGGCTACACCTTC.